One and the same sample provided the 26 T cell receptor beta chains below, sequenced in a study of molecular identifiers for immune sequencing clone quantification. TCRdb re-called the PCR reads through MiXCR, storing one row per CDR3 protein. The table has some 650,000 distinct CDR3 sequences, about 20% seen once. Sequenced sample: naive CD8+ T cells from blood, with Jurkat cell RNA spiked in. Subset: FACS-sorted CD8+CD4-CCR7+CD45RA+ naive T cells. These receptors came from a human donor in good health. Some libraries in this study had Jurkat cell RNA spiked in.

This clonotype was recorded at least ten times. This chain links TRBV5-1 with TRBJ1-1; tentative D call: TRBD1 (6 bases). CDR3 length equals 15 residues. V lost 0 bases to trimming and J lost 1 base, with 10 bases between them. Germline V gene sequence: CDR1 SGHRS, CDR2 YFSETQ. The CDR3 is CASSLERTANTEAFF. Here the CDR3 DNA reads TGCGCCAGCAGCTTGGAACGGACAGCGAACACTGAAGCTTTCTTT.

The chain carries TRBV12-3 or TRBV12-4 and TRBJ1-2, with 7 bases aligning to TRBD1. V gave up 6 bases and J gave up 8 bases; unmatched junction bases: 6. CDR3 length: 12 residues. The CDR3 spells CASRLQGGGYTF. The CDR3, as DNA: TGTGCCAGCAGACTCCAGGGGGGAGGCTACACCTTC.

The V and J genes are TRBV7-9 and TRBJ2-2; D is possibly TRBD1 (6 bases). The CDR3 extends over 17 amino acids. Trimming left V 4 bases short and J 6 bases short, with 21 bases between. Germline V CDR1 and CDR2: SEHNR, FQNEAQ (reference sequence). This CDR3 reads CASSSRTASDGSGELFF. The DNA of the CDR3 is TGTGCCAGCAGCTCCAGGACAGCCAGCGATGGATCCGGGGAGCTGTTTTTT. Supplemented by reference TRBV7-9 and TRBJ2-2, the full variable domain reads DTGVSQNPRHKITKRGQNVTFRCDPISEHNRLYWYRQTLGQGPEFLTYFQNEAQLEKSRLLSDRFSAERPKGSFSTLEIQRTEQGDSAMYLCASSSRTASDGSGELFFGEGSRLTVL.

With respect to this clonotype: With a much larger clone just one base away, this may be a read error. The CDR3 DNA is TGTGCCAGCAGCTTATTAGGGGGAGACACAGATACGCAGCATTTT. Amino acid sequence: CASSLLGGDTDTQHF. The V gene is TRBV7-6, the J gene TRBJ2-3; the D gene is possibly TRBD1 (6 bases). The J call is uncertain, as TRBJ1-5 better fits the DNA end. The CDR3 has 15 residues. Looked up from germline, CDR1 is SGHVS and CDR2 is FNYEAQ.

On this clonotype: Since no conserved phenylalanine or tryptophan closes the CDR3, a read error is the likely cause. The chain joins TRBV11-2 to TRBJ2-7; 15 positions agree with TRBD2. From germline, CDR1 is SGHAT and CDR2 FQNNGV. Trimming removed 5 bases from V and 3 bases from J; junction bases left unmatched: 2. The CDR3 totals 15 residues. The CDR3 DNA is TGTGCCAGCAGCGGACTAGCGGGGGGGCTCTACGAGCAGTACCTC. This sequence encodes CASSGLAGGLYEQYL.

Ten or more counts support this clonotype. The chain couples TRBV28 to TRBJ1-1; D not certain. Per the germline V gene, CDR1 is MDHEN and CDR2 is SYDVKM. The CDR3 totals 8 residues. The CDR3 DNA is TGTGAGAACACTGAAGCTTTCTTT. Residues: CENTEAFF.

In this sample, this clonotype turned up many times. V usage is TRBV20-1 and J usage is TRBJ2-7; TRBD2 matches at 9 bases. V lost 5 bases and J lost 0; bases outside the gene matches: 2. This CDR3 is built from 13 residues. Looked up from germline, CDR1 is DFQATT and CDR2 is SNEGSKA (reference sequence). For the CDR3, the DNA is TGCAGTGCTGCGGGGGGGAGCTCCTACGAGCAGTACTTC. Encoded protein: CSAAGGSSYEQYF.

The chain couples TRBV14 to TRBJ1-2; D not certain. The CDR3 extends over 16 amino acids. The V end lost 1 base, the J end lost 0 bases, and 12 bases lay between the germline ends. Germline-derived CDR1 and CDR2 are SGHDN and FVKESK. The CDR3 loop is CASSQVGGIANYGYTF. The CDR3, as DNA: TGTGCCAGCAGCCAAGTTGGCGGCATAGCTAACTATGGCTACACCTTC.

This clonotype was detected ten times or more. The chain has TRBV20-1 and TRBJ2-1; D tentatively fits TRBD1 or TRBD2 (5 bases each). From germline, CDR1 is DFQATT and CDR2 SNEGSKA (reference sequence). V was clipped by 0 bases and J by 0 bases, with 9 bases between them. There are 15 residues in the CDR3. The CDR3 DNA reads TGCAGTGCTAGAGATTGGGACCGCTCCTACAATGAGCAGTTCTTC. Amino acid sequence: CSARDWDRSYNEQFF.

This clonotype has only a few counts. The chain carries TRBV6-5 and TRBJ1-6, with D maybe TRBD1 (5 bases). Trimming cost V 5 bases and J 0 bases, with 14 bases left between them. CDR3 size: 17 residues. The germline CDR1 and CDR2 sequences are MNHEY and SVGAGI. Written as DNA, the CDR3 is TGTGCCAGCAGTGAAAGACAGCGAAGCTCCTATAATTCACCCCTCCACTTT. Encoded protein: CASSERQRSSYNSPLHF.

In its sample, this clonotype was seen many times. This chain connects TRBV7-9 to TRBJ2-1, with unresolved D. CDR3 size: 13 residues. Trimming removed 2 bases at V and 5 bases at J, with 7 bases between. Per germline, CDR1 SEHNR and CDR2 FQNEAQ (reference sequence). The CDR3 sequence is CASSLLTHNEQFF. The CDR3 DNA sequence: TGTGCCAGCAGCTTACTCACTCACAATGAGCAGTTCTTC.

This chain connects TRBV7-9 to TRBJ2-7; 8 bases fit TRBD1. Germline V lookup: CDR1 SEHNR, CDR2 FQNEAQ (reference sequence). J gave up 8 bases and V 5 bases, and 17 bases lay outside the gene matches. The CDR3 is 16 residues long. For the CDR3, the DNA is TGTGCCAGCAGCCTCCCTCGGGGACAGGCCCACCATCAGCAGTACTTC. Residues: CASSLPRGQAHHQQYF.

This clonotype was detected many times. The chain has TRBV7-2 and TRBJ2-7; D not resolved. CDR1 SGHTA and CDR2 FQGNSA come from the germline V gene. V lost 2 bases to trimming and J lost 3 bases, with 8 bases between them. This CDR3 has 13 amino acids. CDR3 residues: CASSLSSYYEQYF. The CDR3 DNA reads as TGTGCCAGCAGCTTAAGCTCCTACTACGAGCAGTACTTC.

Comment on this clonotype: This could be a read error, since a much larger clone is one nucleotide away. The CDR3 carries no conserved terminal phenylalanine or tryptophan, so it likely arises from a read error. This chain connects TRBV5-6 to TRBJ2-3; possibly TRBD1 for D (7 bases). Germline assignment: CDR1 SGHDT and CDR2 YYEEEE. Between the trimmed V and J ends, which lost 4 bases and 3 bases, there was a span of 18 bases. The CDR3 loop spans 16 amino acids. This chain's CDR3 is CASSMGGGGVTDTQYL. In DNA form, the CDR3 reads TGTGCCAGCAGCATGGGTGGAGGGGGCGTAACAGATACGCAGTATTTG.

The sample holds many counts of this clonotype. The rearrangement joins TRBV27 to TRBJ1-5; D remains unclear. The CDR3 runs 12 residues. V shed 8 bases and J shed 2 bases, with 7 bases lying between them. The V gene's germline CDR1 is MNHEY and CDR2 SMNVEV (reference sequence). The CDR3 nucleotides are TGTGCCAGCCGAGCCGGCAATCAGCCCCAGCATTTT. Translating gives CASRAGNQPQHF.

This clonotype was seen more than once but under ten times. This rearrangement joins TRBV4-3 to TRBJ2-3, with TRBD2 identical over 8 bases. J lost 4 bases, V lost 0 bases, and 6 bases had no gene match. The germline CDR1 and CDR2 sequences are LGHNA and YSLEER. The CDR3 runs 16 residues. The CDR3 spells CASSQDRRGGPDTQYF. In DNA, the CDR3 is TGCGCCAGCAGCCAAGACCGACGGGGGGGCCCAGATACGCAGTATTTT.

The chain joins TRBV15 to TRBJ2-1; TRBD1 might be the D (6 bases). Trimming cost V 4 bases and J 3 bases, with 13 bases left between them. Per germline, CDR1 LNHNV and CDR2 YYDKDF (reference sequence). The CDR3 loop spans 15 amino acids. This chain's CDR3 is CATSTARGFYNEQFF. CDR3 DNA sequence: TGTGCCACCAGCACTGCGAGGGGGTTCTACAATGAGCAGTTCTTC.

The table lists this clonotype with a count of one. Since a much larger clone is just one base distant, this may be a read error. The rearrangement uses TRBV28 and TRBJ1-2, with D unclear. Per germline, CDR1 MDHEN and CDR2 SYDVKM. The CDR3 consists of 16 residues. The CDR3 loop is CVTTEGNRGAHYGYTF. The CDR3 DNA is TGTGTCACCACTGAAGGTAACCGGGGTGCGCACTATGGCTACACCTTC.

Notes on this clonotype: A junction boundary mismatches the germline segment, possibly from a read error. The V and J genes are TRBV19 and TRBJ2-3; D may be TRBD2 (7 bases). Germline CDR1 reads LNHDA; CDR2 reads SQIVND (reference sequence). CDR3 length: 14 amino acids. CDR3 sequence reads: CASSLPGGTGTQYF. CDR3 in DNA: TGTGCCAGTAGTCTCCCGGGGGGCACAGGTACGCAGTATTTT.

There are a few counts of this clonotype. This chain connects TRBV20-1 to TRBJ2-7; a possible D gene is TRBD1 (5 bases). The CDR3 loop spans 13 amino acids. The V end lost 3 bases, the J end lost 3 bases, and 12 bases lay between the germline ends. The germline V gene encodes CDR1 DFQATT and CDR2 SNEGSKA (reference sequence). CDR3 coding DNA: TGCAGTGCTAGCCTGGGCGACAGCTACGAGCAGTACTTC. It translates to CSASLGDSYEQYF.

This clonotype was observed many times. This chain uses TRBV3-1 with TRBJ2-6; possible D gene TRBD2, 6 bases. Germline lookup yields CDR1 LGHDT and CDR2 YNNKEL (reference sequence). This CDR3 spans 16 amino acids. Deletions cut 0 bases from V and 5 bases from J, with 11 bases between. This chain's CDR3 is CASSQDGGMRANVLTF. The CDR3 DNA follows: TGTGCCAGCAGCCAAGATGGAGGGATGCGGGCCAACGTCCTGACTTTC.

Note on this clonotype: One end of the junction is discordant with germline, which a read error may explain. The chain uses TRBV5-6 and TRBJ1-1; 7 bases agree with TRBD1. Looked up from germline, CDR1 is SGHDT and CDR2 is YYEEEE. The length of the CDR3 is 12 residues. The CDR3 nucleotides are TGTGCCAGCAGTTCAGGGGGGACTGAAGCTCTCTTT. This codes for CASSSGGTEALF.

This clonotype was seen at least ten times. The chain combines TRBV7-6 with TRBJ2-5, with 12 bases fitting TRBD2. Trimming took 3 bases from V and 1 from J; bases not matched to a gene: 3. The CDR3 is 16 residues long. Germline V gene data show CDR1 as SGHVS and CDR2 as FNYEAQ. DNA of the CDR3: TGTGCCAGCAGCTTGGGGACTAGCGGGTTCCAAGAGACCCAGTACTTC. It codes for CASSLGTSGFQETQYF.

CDR3 protein: CASRRSGRPYNEQFF. The CDR3 bases are TGTGCCAGCAGAAGATCAGGGAGGCCATACAATGAGCAGTTCTTC. The V and J genes are TRBV12-3 or TRBV12-4 and TRBJ2-1, with a possible D match to TRBD2 (6 bases). Trimming left V 6 bases short and J 4 bases short, with 16 bases between. The CDR3 runs 15 residues.

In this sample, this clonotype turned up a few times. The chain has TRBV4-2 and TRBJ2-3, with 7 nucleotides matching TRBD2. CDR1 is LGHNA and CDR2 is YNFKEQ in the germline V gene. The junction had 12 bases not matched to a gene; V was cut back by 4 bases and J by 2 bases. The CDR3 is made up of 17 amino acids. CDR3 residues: CASSLGTIYRYTDTQYF. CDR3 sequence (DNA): TGTGCCAGCAGCCTCGGGACTATCTATAGATACACAGATACGCAGTATTTT.

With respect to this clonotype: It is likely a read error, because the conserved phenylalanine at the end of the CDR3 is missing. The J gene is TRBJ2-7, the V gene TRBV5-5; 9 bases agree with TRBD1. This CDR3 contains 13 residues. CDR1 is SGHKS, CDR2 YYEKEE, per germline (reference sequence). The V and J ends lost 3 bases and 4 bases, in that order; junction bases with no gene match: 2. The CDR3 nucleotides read TGTGCCAGCAGCTGGGGGACAGGGTACGAGCAGTACCTC. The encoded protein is CASSWGTGYEQYL.